The rows below give T cell receptor beta chains drawn from one sample of a study of shared clonotypes between healthy human individuals. Here immunoSEQ multiplex PCR was the method, and the copy in TCRdb shows in-frame clones only, minus some. The sample consists of 740,000 or so clones, approximately 73% of them appearing once. Source material: memory CD4+ T cells sorted from blood. These receptors all come from a woman aged 25 to 39 in good health. The CDR3 runs from the conserved cysteine through the conserved F or W. D genes are given only for firm matches. Not all rows give a size; the values are once, few, many and, for expanded clones, a class.

.,TRBJ2-2,.,TRBV9,TGTGCCAGCAGCGACCGGGTCCTGGGTGTGGCGAACACCGGGGAGCTGTTTTTT,CASSDRVLGVANTGELFF
TRBD2,TRBJ2-3,.,TRBV5-6,TGTGCCAGCAGCTGGGGGGGAAATACGCAGTATTTT,CASSWGGNTQYF
TRBD2,TRBJ2-1,.,TRBV2,TGTGCCAGCAGGGAGACTAGCGGGAGCTCCTACAATGAGCAGTTCTTC,CASRETSGSSYNEQFF
.,TRBJ1-2,once,TRBV7-9,TGTGCCAGCAGCCCTTATAAAAACACAAAGCCGACAACCCGAGAGGGCTACACCTTC,CASSPYKNTKPTTREGYTF
TRBD1,TRBJ2-7,.,TRBV6-6,TGTGCCAGCAATTTACAGGGGTCACCCTACGAGCAGTACTTC,CASNLQGSPYEQYF
.,TRBJ1-5,few,TRBV2,TGTGCCAGCAGTAGGGAAAAGGCACTTCAGCCCCAGCATTTT,CASSREKALQPQHF
TRBD1,TRBJ2-7,.,TRBV28,TGTGCCAGCAGGCCGGGGACAGCTTACGAGCAGTACTTC,CASRPGTAYEQYF
.,TRBJ1-1,few,TRBV19,TGTGCCACAAGAAAGAACACTGAAGCTTTCTTT,CATRKNTEAFF
.,TRBJ2-7,.,TRBV28,TGTGCCAGCTTGCCGAGTGCGGTAAACTCCTACGAGCAGTACTTC,CASLPSAVNSYEQYF
TRBD1,TRBJ1-1,.,TRBV18,TGTGCCAGCTCACAATCTGGACAGGGACTGAACACTGAAGCTTTCTTT,CASSQSGQGLNTEAFF
TRBD2,TRBJ2-7,.,TRBV20-1,TGCAGTCCCTCAGAGGGGACTAGGATCTTC,CSPSEGTRIF
.,TRBJ1-1,.,TRBV7-8,TGTGCCAGCAGCCCCGGACTTGGAAACACTGAAGCTTTCTTT,CASSPGLGNTEAFF
TRBD1,TRBJ2-5,.,TRBV10-1,TGCGCCAGCAGTGACGCGGGACAGGGTAAAGAGACCCAGTACTTC,CASSDAGQGKETQYF
.,TRBJ2-7,.,TRBV4-1,TGCGCCAGCAGCCAAGATTTTCCGGGTTACGAGCAGTACTTC,CASSQDFPGYEQYF
.,TRBJ2-1,few,TRBV25-1,TGTGCCAGCGGAAGGGGGGGTTTTAGAAATGAGCAGTTCTTC,CASGRGGFRNEQFF
.,TRBJ2-1,.,TRBV25-1,TGTGCCAGCAGCAATTTACAGGGAGGTAGTATGTACAATGAGCAGTTCTTC,CASSNLQGGSMYNEQFF
.,TRBJ2-7,few,TRBV6-1,TGTGCCAGCACCCTGGCCTACGAGCAGTACTTC,CASTLAYEQYF
.,TRBJ1-1,.,TRBV5-1,TGCGCCAGCAGACCGGCGGTCTCGAACACTGAAGCTTTCTTT,CASRPAVSNTEAFF
.,TRBJ2-7,.,TRBV15,TGTGCCACCAGCAGAGATTGGATCGGAGGGGTCTACGAGCAGTACTTC,CATSRDWIGGVYEQYF
.,TRBJ2-2,.,TRBV10-2,TGCGCCAGCAGTGAGTTGACTAACGCGAGGACCGGGGAGCTGTTTTTT,CASSELTNARTGELFF
.,TRBJ2-7,.,TRBV27,TGTGCCAGCAGTTACGACATTAGCTCCTACGAGCAGTACTTC,CASSYDISSYEQYF
.,TRBJ2-7,.,TRBV29-1,TGCAGCGTTGAAGGGAAAGACGAGCAGTACTTC,CSVEGKDEQYF